The 2 T cell receptor beta chains given below trace back to one sample, sequenced in a study of molecular identifiers for immune sequencing clone quantification. One entry per CDR3 protein results from TCRdb running MiXCR on the PCR reads. The sample includes approximately 100,000 distinct CDR3 sequences, roughly 34% seen only once; the top ten take around 3.8%. The sequenced material came from naive CD8+ T cells from blood, with Jurkat cell RNA spiked in. The subset denotes: FACS-sorted CD8+CD4-CCR7+CD45RA+ naive T cells. These receptors were taken from a human donor in good health. Some libraries in this study had Jurkat cell RNA spiked in.

This chain connects TRBV13 to TRBJ2-1; tentatively, D is TRBD2 (6 bases). V was pared by 5 bases and J by 6 bases, with 14 bases between. The CDR3 consists of 14 residues. Germline-derived CDR1 and CDR2 are PRHDT and FYEKMQ (reference sequence). CDR3 in amino acids: CASSAGRGSNEQFF. CDR3 DNA: TGTGCCAGCAGCGCGGGACGGGGAAGCAATGAGCAGTTCTTC.

V and J are TRBV13 and TRBJ2-2, with 7 bases lining up with TRBD1. Per the germline V gene, CDR1 is PRHDT and CDR2 is FYEKMQ (reference sequence). The junction had 7 bases not matched to a gene; V was cut back by 3 bases and J by 6 bases. CDR3 length: 15 residues. The CDR3 sequence: CASSFLGGAAGELFF. As DNA, the CDR3 is TGTGCCAGCAGCTTCCTAGGGGGCGCGGCCGGGGAGCTGTTTTTT.